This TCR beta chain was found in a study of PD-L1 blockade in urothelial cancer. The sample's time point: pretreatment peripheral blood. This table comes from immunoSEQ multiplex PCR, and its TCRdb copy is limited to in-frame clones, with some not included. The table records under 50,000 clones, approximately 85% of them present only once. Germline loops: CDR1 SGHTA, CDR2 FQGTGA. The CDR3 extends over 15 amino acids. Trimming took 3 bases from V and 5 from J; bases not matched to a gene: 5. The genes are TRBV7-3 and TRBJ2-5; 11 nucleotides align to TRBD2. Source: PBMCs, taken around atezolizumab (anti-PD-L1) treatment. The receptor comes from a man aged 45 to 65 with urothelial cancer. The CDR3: CASSFSGRATETQYF. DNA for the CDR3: TGTGCCAGCAGCTTTAGCGGGAGGGCCACGGAGACCCAGTACTTC.